This T cell receptor beta chain derives from a study of glioma-infiltrating T cells. TCR alpha and beta CDR3 regions were amplified from RNA using iRepertoire nested multiplex PCR. Using its own MiXCR run on the multiplex PCR reads, TCRdb lists one record per CDR3 protein. The sample lists around 190,000 distinct CDR3 sequences, 32% occurring once. The V end was cut by 6 bases, the J end by 5 bases, with 7 bases between. The length of the CDR3 is 10 residues. In germline, CDR1 is SQVTM, CDR2 ANQGSEA. This clonotype has a count of ten or more. Antigen: not known. Study results and limitations: Only very few CDR3 sequences appeared in both tissue and blood. Above-expected tissue-blood divergence occurred in all gliomas, most in low-grade ones.

The clonotype comes from a human donor with low-grade glioma or glioblastoma, undergoing nonglioma brain surgery, or in good health (not recorded which). The specimen sequenced was glioma tissue, nonneoplastic brain tissue, or PBMCs (not recorded which). V gene TRBV29-1 combines with J gene TRBJ1-1; D not certain. The CDR3 loop is CSVALTEAFF. CDR3 coding DNA: TGCAGCGTGGCCCTGACTGAAGCTTTCTTT.